This T cell receptor (beta chain) was obtained from a study of T-cell memory formation after mild COVID-19. V lost 7 bases and J 4 bases, leaving 14 bases between the germline ends. Germline CDR1 and CDR2: SGHTA and FQGNSA. CDR3 length equals 14 residues. A single record per CDR3 protein comes from TCRdb applying MiXCR to the 5' RACE reads. The sample has under 40,000 distinct CDR3 sequences; 7.7% are singletons. The J gene is TRBJ2-1, the V gene TRBV7-2, with a possible D match to TRBD1 (6 bases). The sequencing sample was made of PBMCs or a T cell subset sorted from them (not recorded which). The TCR was taken from a man between 18 and 29 years old who had mild COVID-19 (a few samples of this study predate the infection). Cell type and time point are not known. DNA of the CDR3: TGTGCCAGCAAAACCGGGACAATTTACAATGAGCAGTTCTTC. This translates into CASKTGTIYNEQFF.